This T cell receptor beta chain is from a study of blood T cell repertoires in COVID-19 (dated by TCRdb to the early 2020s). Notes on the research overall: Samples covering the acute and convalescent phases of COVID-19 were provided by collaborators in the United States, Italy and Spain. The prospective study material was composed of cDNA or gDNA derived from T cells, B-cell-depleted T cells, or PBMCs. Deeply sampled blood TCRbeta repertoires from subjects exposed to, actively infected with, or recovered from COVID-19 were included in the dataset. A freely available public database, intended as a resource for researchers studying the immune response to SARS-CoV-2, is where the repertoires were released. Samples came from the ongoing ImmuneRACE study (first 160 participants) plus 1,254 subjects from 6 global collaborators. Sample metadata almost always included a de-identified subject ID, COVID-19 status, age in years and sex. HLA class I and class II types, where available, came from metadata supplied by the sample provider rather than from assay-based typing. General conclusions and limits of the study: The amount of clinical and demographic metadata varied by source and participant and was provided uncurated.

TCRbeta CDR3 regions were amplified from genomic DNA using the immunoSEQ Assay, a bias-controlled multiplex PCR. Concerning the study's data processing: Within the assay, amplification of reference gene primers was used to estimate how many nucleated cells each sample contained. To quantify the absolute abundance of each unique TCRbeta CDR3 rearrangement, sequence reads were collapsed and filtered. Productive Simpson clonality was computed per sample as the square root of Simpson's diversity index over productive rearrangements. Imported from immuneACCESS, the table was reduced by TCRdb to in-frame sequences with V and J called. These copies leave out some clones; in studies compared against another copy, an unresolved V gene accounts for under half, and the cause of the remainder is not known. The V and J calls and the clone size are those of that table, but D and trimming were determined from the DNA. This sample comprises some 120,000 clones, around four fifths of them detected only once. The ten most abundant clones make up about 10% of the sample.

In its sample, this clone was seen many times. Its recognized antigen is unknown. No qualities accompany the bases; no much larger clone lies one base away. Trimming takes 2 bases from V and 3 bases from J, and the germline ends sit 5 bases apart. The germline V gene (reference sequence) gives CDR1 as GTSNPN and CDR2 as SVGIG. The CDR3 covers 11 residues, taking in both the cysteine and the phenylalanine. The kept DNA is CDR3 alone, 33 bases in frame from the first base. The collaborating institutions used their own protocols to collect whole blood in K2EDTA tubes. Collaborator samples were shipped for TCRbeta analysis as frozen whole blood, isolated PBMCs, or DNA extracted from either sample type.

The sequence is built from TRBV30 and TRBJ2-7; no D gene can be assigned with confidence. Material for sequencing was peripheral blood. This TCR came from a man aged 55 to 70 with acute or convalescent COVID-19. The base sequence is TGTGCCTGGAGTTCCGGCTACGAGCAGTACTTC. Its product reads: CAWSSGYEQYF.